The clone carrying this T cell receptor (beta chain) was picked up a small number of times. Antigen specificity is unknown. Trimming left V 5 bases short and J 13 bases short, with 12 bases between. CDR1 and CDR2 (germline): MNHEY, SMNVEV (reference sequence). The CDR3 spans 11 residues. TCRdb processed the 5' RACE reads anew with MiXCR; each CDR3 protein has one entry. The data show roughly 80,000 distinct CDR3 sequences, approximately 15% seen once. The data were taken from a study of T-cell memory formation after mild COVID-19. Background on the study: The study found TCR clusters largely donor specific. Overall study findings and caveats: There were some responding clones in pre-infection memory, which suggested that cross-reactive memory had joined. While clones contracting from day 15 to 85 were balanced between CD4 and CD8, later expanders leaned CD4+.

Sequencing input: PBMCs or a T cell subset sorted from them (not recorded which). The chain couples TRBV27 to TRBJ2-1; D is perhaps TRBD2 (6 bases). The sequence was obtained from an adult woman who had mild COVID-19 (a few samples of this study predate the infection). Cell type and time point are not known. DNA for the CDR3: TGTGCCAGCAGTGTCGGGACTTATCAGTTCTTC. This encodes CASSVGTYQFF.